The next 16 T cell receptor beta chains were all read from a single sample in a study of blood T cell repertoires in COVID-19. TCRdb keeps only in-frame clones here, not all; method: immunoSEQ multiplex PCR. The sample lists over 65,000 clones, roughly three quarters occurring once. Sequenced sample: peripheral blood. These receptors were collected from a man aged 60 to 75 with COVID-19, enrolled during active disease.

The J gene is TRBJ2-1, the V gene TRBV5-4; no clear D gene. The CDR3 runs to 14 residues. Germline V lookup: CDR1 SGHNT, CDR2 YYREEE (reference sequence). V was shortened by 4 bases and J by 6 bases, with 14 bases between the two germline ends. CDR3 coding DNA: TGTGCCAGCAGCCCCCGAGGTGAGGTCAATGAGCAGTTCTTC. Amino acids: CASSPRGEVNEQFF.

The CDR3 DNA follows: TGCGCCAGCAGCTGGGGGGACAGGGACATCAATGAGCAGTTCTTC. Translating gives CASSWGDRDINEQFF. The V and J genes are TRBV5-1 and TRBJ2-1, with 9 bases that match TRBD1. In germline, CDR1 is SGHRS, CDR2 YFSETQ. With V trimmed by 3 bases and J by 6 bases, 7 bases remained unmatched. CDR3 length equals 15 residues.

The rearrangement uses TRBV9 and TRBJ2-2, with TRBD2 identical over 8 bases. CDR1 and CDR2 (germline): SGDLS, YYNGEE. The CDR3 length is 15 residues. Losses at the gene ends were 4 bases for V and 0 bases for J; bases not matched to a gene: 2. This CDR3 reads CASSSLAANTGELFF. The CDR3 bases are TGTGCCAGCAGCTCACTAGCGGCGAACACCGGGGAGCTGTTTTTT.

This clone has only one observation. This rearrangement joins TRBV18 to TRBJ1-3, with TRBD1 identical over 10 bases. Trimming took 1 base from V and 8 from J; bases not matched to a gene: 5. The length of the CDR3 is 15 residues. CDR1 and CDR2 (germline): KGHSH, LQKENI. Written as DNA, the CDR3 is TGTGCCAGCTCACCACTGCAGGACAGGGGGGACACCATATATTTT. It specifies CASSPLQDRGDTIYF. The full variable domain, completed using reference TRBV18 and TRBJ1-3, is NAGVMQNPRHLVRRRGQEARLRCSPMKGHSHVYWYRQLPEEGLKFMVYLQKENIIDESGMPKERFSAEFPKEGPSILRIQQVVRGDSAAYFCASSPLQDRGDTIYFGEGSWLTVV.

The chain links TRBV5-4 to TRBJ2-7, with D perhaps matching TRBD1 (6 bases). The CDR3 runs 14 residues. Trimming stripped 2 bases from V and 6 bases from J, with 15 bases between. Germline lookup yields CDR1 SGHNT and CDR2 YYREEE (reference sequence). The CDR3 sequence is CASSLEQGKGEQYF. The CDR3 bases are TGTGCCAGCAGCTTAGAACAGGGAAAGGGCGAGCAGTACTTC.

This clone occurred a few times. Just one base apart from a much larger clone, this may be a read error. Other DNA sequences in this sample translate to the same CDR3. The rearrangement links TRBV5-5 to TRBJ2-3; TRBD2 agrees at 9 bases. This CDR3 is 16 amino acids long. The V gene's germline CDR1 is SGHKS and CDR2 YYEKEE (reference sequence). This CDR3 reads CPRSLGGGGRALPGYF. In DNA form, the CDR3 reads TGTCCCCGCAGCTTGGGAGGGGGCGGGAGGGCCCTCCCTGGGTATTTT.

This clone came up once. This chain links TRBV9 with TRBJ2-5; TRBD2 matches at 10 bases. V dropped 0 bases and J dropped 4; count of bases not matched to a gene: 6. The CDR3 is 16 amino acids. CDR1 is SGDLS, CDR2 YYNGEE, per germline. The CDR3 reads CASSVESGGARETQYF. DNA of the CDR3: TGTGCCAGCAGCGTAGAAAGCGGGGGGGCCCGAGAGACCCAGTACTTC.

This rearrangement joins TRBV6-4 to TRBJ1-5; 10 positions match TRBD1. The V segment lost 10 bases and the J segment 2 bases; nucleotides outside the gene matches: 11. This CDR3 comprises 16 residues. Germline V gene lookup returns CDR1 MRHNA and CDR2 SNTAGT. CDR3 sequence (DNA): TGTGCCATTTTTGACAGGGGGCCCTTTGGCAATCAGCCCCAGCATTTT. Encoded protein: CAIFDRGPFGNQPQHF.

V usage is TRBV19 and J usage is TRBJ2-3, with TRBD2 matching 9 bases. Looked up from germline, CDR1 is LNHDA and CDR2 is SQIVND (reference sequence). The CDR3 runs to 15 residues. The V segment lost 4 bases and the J segment 2 bases; nucleotides outside the gene matches: 4. The CDR3 DNA is TGTGCCAGTAGTAGGTCTAGCGGGGACACAGATACGCAGTATTTT. It yields the protein CASSRSSGDTDTQYF.

The chain joins TRBV7-9 to TRBJ1-2; D might be TRBD1 (6 bases). V was cut by 3 bases and J by 6 bases, with 11 bases left in between. CDR3 length: 13 residues. Germline CDR1 SEHNR, CDR2 FQNEAQ (reference sequence). The CDR3 is CASSFRTADGYTF. The CDR3 bases are TGTGCCAGCAGCTTCCGGACAGCTGATGGCTACACCTTC. Combining the CDR3 with reference TRBV7-9 and TRBJ1-2 gives the whole variable domain DTGVSQNPRHKITKRGQNVTFRCDPISEHNRLYWYRQTLGQGPEFLTYFQNEAQLEKSRLLSDRFSAERPKGSFSTLEIQRTEQGDSAMYLCASSFRTADGYTFGSGTRLTVV.

The chain uses TRBV9 and TRBJ1-5; no reliable D call. The germline gives CDR1 SGDLS, CDR2 YYNGEE. The germline V and J ends were trimmed by 0 bases and 2 bases, with 12 bases remaining between them. This CDR3 region has 16 residues. CDR3 loop: CASSVGGNGGNQPQHF. The DNA of the CDR3 is TGTGCCAGCAGCGTAGGAGGCAACGGCGGCAATCAGCCCCAGCATTTT.

The count of this clone is one. The V and J genes are TRBV27 and TRBJ2-7; 7 bases map to TRBD1. CDR3 length equals 15 residues. Germline assignment: CDR1 MNHEY and CDR2 SMNVEV (reference sequence). J lost 0 bases, V lost 5 bases, and 7 bases had no gene match. The CDR3 nucleotides read TGTGCCAGCAGTCCCGGACAGGAAAGCTCCTACGAGCAGTACTTC. Encoded protein: CASSPGQESSYEQYF.

V gene TRBV7-9 combines with J gene TRBJ1-5; tentatively, D is TRBD1 (5 bases). V shed 8 bases and J shed 4 bases, with 15 bases lying between them. The V gene's germline CDR1 is SEHNR and CDR2 FQNEAQ (reference sequence). The CDR3 sequence is 14 residues long. The CDR3: CASSGDFGNQPQHF. The CDR3 DNA follows: TGTGCCAGCTCGGGGGACTTCGGGAATCAGCCCCAGCATTTT. Combining the CDR3 with reference TRBV7-9 and TRBJ1-5 gives the whole variable domain DTGVSQNPRHKITKRGQNVTFRCDPISEHNRLYWYRQTLGQGPEFLTYFQNEAQLEKSRLLSDRFSAERPKGSFSTLEIQRTEQGDSAMYLCASSGDFGNQPQHFGDGTRLSIL.

The genes are TRBV21-1 and TRBJ2-7; the D call in the table, TRBD1, was not verified against the DNA. TRBV21-1 is an annotated pseudogene. This CDR3 has 17 amino acids. CDR3 in amino acids: CASSKMNTGQGAAEQYF. Written as DNA, the CDR3 is TGTGCCAGCAGCAAAATGAATACCGGACAGGGGGCTGCCGAGCAGTACTTC.

The V call is TRBV11-3, the J call TRBJ2-5, with 8 bases lining up with TRBD2. Germline CDR1 is SGHNT and CDR2 is YENEEA. The CDR3 runs 16 residues. The V gene end was trimmed by 3 bases and the J gene end by 4 bases; junction bases not matched to a gene: 10. This CDR3 is CASSFGVSLAGETQYF. The DNA of the CDR3 is TGTGCCAGCAGCTTTGGAGTCTCGCTAGCGGGAGAGACCCAGTACTTC.

This sequence joins TRBV4-1 and TRBJ2-4, with a tentative D call TRBD1 (6 bases). This CDR3 has 17 residues. The ends were cut back, 1 base at V and 2 bases at J, with 15 bases in the middle. From germline, CDR1 is MGHRA and CDR2 YSYEKL. CDR3: CASSQGVTGSSKNIQYF. The CDR3 coding sequence is TGCGCCAGCAGCCAAGGTGTCACAGGGTCTTCCAAAAACATTCAGTACTTC.